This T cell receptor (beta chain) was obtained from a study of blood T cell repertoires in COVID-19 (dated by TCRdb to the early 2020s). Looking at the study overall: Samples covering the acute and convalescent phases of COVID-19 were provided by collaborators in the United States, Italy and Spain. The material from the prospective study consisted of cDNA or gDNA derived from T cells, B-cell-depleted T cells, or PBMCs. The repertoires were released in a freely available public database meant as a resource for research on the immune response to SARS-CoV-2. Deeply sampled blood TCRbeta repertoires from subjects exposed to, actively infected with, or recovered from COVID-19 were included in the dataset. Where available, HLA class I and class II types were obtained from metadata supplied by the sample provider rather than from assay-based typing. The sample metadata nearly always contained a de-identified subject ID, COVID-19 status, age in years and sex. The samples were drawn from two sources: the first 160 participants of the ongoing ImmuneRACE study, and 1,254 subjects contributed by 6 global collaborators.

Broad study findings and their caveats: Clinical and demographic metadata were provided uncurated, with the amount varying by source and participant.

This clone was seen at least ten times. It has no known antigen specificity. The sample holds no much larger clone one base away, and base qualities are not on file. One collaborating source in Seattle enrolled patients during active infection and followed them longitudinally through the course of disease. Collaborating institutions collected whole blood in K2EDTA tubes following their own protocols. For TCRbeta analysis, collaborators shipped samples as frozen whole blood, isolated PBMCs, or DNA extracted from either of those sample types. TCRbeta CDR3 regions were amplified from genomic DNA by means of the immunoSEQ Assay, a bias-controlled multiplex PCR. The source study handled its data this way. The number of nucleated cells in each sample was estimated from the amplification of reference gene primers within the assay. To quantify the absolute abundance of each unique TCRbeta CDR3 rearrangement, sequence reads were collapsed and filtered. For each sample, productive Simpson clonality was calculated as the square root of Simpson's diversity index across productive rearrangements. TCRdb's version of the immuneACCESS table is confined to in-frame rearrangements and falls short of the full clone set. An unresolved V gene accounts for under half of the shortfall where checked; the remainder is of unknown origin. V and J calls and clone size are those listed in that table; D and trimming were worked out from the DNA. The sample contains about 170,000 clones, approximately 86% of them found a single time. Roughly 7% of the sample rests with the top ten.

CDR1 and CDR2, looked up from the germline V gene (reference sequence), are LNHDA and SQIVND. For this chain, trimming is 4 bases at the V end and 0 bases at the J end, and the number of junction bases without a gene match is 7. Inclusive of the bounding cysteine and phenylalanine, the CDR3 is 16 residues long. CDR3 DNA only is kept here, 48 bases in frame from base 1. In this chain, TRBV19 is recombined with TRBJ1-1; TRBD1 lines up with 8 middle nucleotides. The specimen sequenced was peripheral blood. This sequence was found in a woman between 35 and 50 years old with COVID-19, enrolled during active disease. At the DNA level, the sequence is TGTGCCAGTAGTACCAACGACAGGGGATTGAACACTGAAGCTTTCTTT. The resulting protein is CASSTNDRGLNTEAFF.